The clone carrying this T cell receptor beta chain was found many times. Its target is not known. The CDR3 is 15 residues long. Germline assignment: CDR1 LGHNT and CDR2 FRNRAP. J lost 2 bases, V lost 1 base, and 1 base had no gene match. As for time point: healthy volunteer bleed at 2 weeks. It was from unfractionated whole blood that total RNA was extracted. The sample belongs to a study of human T cells and chemical hapten exposure. Study in general: Across samples, TCR yields varied, mostly owing to small differences in pooled library volumes.

Within the library, unique molecular identifiers were attached to each individual cDNA molecule. Authors' data handling: Per sample, the median was 95,638 TCRs, with values from about 22,000 to 700,000. TCRdb re-derived calls from the RACE reads in MiXCR, one entry per CDR3 protein. In this record, the V and J calls reflect TCRdb's handling and not the investigators' own analysis. The sample gives tens of thousands of distinct CDR3 sequences, about 4.5% of which show up once; about 1.6% is in the top ten. Study-wide results and limits: TCRs exceeding 1 in 1000 frequency stayed unchanged with DPC sensitization.

The chain employs TRBV12-5 and TRBJ1-2; TRBD1 agrees at 10 bases. The sample taken for sequencing was whole blood. The TCR comes from a female donor in good health. Some clones in this sample may be carry-over from other donors' samples. The CDR3: CASGLGTGGNYGYTF. The CDR3 bases are TGTGCTAGTGGTTTGGGGACAGGGGGAAACTATGGCTACACCTTC.